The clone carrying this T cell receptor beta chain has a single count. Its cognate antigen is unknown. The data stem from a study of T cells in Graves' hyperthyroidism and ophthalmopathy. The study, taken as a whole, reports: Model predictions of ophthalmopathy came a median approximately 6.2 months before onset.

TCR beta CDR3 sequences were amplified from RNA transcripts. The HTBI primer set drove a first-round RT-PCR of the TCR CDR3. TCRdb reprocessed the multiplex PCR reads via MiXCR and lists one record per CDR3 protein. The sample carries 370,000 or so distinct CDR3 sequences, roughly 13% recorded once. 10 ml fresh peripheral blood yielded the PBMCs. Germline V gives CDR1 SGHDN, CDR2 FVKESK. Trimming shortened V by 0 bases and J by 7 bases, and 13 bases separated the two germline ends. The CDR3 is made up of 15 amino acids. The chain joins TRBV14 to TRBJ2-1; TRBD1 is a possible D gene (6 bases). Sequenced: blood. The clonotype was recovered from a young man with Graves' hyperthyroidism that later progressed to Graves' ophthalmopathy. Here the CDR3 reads CASSQDQGLRNEQFF. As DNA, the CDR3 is TGTGCCAGCAGCCAAGATCAGGGGTTGAGGAATGAGCAGTTCTTC.